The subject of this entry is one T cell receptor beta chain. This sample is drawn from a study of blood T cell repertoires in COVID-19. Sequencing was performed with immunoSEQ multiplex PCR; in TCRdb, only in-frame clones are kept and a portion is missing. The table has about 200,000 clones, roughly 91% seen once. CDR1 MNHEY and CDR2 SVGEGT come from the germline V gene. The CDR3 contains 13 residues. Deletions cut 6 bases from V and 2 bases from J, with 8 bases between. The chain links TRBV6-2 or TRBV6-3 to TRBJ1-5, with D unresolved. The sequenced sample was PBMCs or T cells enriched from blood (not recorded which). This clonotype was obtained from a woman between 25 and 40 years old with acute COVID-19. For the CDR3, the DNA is TGTGCCAGCAGCGTGGTAGGCAATCAGCCCCAGCATTTT. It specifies CASSVVGNQPQHF.